This is a list of T cell receptor beta chains from one sample in a study of T cell responses to AZD1222 COVID-19 vaccine. Sequencing was performed with immunoSEQ multiplex PCR; in TCRdb, only in-frame clones are kept and a portion is missing. The data hold some 100,000 clones, with approximately 87% observed a single time. Source: peripheral blood, taken on day 0 of AZD1222 vaccination. Receptors originate from an adult in good health. The CDR3 runs from the conserved cysteine through the conserved F or W. Fields, in order: CDR3 DNA, CDR3 protein, D gene, clone size, V gene, J gene. A D gene is named only where the DNA matches it firmly. The listing skips clone size in some rows; elsewhere it reads once, few, many or a size class.

DNA: TGCGCCAGCAGCTTGTTACAGGGTCCTGGAAACACCATATATTTT
CDR3: CASSLLQGPGNTIYF
D: -
size: once
V: TRBV5-1
J: TRBJ1-3

DNA: TGTGCCAGTAGGAACCTTCTCAGGGACAACTATGGCTACACCTTC
CDR3: CASRNLLRDNYGYTF
D: -
size: -
V: TRBV19
J: TRBJ1-2

DNA: TGTGCCAGCAGCCTAGGGACTAGCGGGACCCCCTACGAGCAGTACTTC
CDR3: CASSLGTSGTPYEQYF
D: TRBD2
size: -
V: TRBV4-2
J: TRBJ2-7

DNA: TGTGCCACCAGTACGACTGAGAACTATGGCTACACCTTC
CDR3: CATSTTENYGYTF
D: -
size: -
V: TRBV24-1
J: TRBJ1-2

DNA: TGTGCCAGCAGCCCAAATCCGGGACAGAGCACAGATACGCAGTATTTT
CDR3: CASSPNPGQSTDTQYF
D: TRBD1
size: -
V: TRBV11-2
J: TRBJ2-3

DNA: TGTGCCAGCAGCTTGGCGGGTAACACCGGGGAGCTGTTTTTT
CDR3: CASSLAGNTGELFF
D: -
size: -
V: TRBV7-9
J: TRBJ2-2

DNA: TGTGCCACCACCCCTGGGACAGGGTACGAGCAGTACTTC
CDR3: CATTPGTGYEQYF
D: TRBD1
size: -
V: TRBV10-3
J: TRBJ2-7

DNA: TGTGCCAGCAGTCTAGCGGGGTGGGAGACCCAGTACTTC
CDR3: CASSLAGWETQYF
D: TRBD2
size: -
V: TRBV6-5
J: TRBJ2-5

DNA: TGTGCCAGTAGGACCCCAGGGCTGGAAGGCTACACCTTC
CDR3: CASRTPGLEGYTF
D: -
size: -
V: TRBV19
J: TRBJ1-2

DNA: TGTGCCAGCAGTTTCGTTTGGGACAGAGATAATTCACCCCTCCACTTT
CDR3: CASSFVWDRDNSPLHF
D: TRBD1
size: -
V: TRBV27
J: TRBJ1-6

DNA: TGTGCCAGCAGCTATGGGGGCAGGGCCAAAAACATTCAGTACTTC
CDR3: CASSYGGRAKNIQYF
D: -
size: -
V: TRBV14
J: TRBJ2-4

DNA: TGTGCCAGCAGGGTTTCGGAGACCCAGTACTTC
CDR3: CASRVSETQYF
D: -
size: -
V: TRBV7-9
J: TRBJ2-5

DNA: TGTGCCAGCAGTTACTCGTCTTGGAGGGACCGATTC
CDR3: CASSYSSWRDRF
D: -
size: -
V: TRBV6-8
J: TRBJ1-2